The 6 T cell receptor beta chains presented below share a single source sample, sequenced in a study of blood T cells in healthy people across ages. A sample-barcoded 5' primer and a J-beta primer mix were used in a second PCR of roughly 7 to 11 cycles. TCRdb fed the 5' RACE reads into MiXCR, producing one record per CDR3 protein. The profile shows approximately 1,000,000 distinct CDR3 sequences, 30% to 40% of them singletons. Sequencing used blood. The receptors here all came from a man younger than 35 in good health.

The genes are TRBV27 and TRBJ1-5; D is perhaps TRBD1 (5 bases). The V and J ends lost 0 bases and 5 bases respectively, with 17 bases between them. The CDR3 runs 17 residues. The germline V gene encodes CDR1 MNHEY and CDR2 SMNVEV (reference sequence). CDR3 residues: CASSLSMGEFVDQPQHF. The CDR3, as DNA: TGTGCCAGCAGTTTATCGATGGGGGAGTTTGTGGATCAGCCCCAGCATTTT.

This chain's CDR3 is CASSLSSRTGDTGELFF. DNA for the CDR3: TGTGCCAGCAGCTTAAGTAGTCGGACAGGGGACACCGGGGAGCTGTTTTTT. This sequence joins TRBV7-3 and TRBJ2-2; TRBD1 agrees at 9 bases. V was clipped by 1 base and J by 3 bases; unmatched bases: 6. The CDR3 is 17 amino acids. The germline V gene encodes CDR1 SGHTA and CDR2 FQGTGA.

This clonotype was recorded a few times. The chain employs TRBV6-5 and TRBJ2-1; 10 bases are shared with TRBD2. CDR1 and CDR2 (germline): MNHEY, SVGAGI. The junction had 8 bases not matched to a gene; V was cut back by 5 bases and J by 7 bases. The CDR3 covers 15 residues. This chain's CDR3 is CASSERGGGWNEQFF. The CDR3, as DNA: TGTGCCAGCAGTGAGCGGGGGGGAGGTTGGAATGAGCAGTTCTTC.

This clonotype was counted many times. The gene calls are TRBV6-6 and TRBJ1-2; 11 bases line up with TRBD1. Trimming removed 2 bases from V and 8 bases from J; junction bases left unmatched: 4. The CDR3 covers 14 residues. The germline V gene encodes CDR1 MNHNY and CDR2 SVGAGI (reference sequence). The CDR3 is CASSYGQGAGGYTF. DNA for the CDR3: TGTGCCAGCAGTTACGGACAGGGGGCAGGAGGCTACACCTTC.

This clonotype was counted a few times. This chain uses TRBV5-1 with TRBJ2-7, with D unclear. This CDR3 region has 15 residues. The V end lost 0 bases, the J end lost 3 bases, and 13 bases lay between the germline ends. Germline V gene lookup returns CDR1 SGHRS and CDR2 YFSETQ. CDR3 residues: CASSLDRVNFYEQYF. The CDR3 DNA is TGCGCCAGCAGCTTGGACCGGGTCAACTTCTACGAGCAGTACTTC.

This clonotype was seen a handful of times. An end of the junction does not agree with germline; a read error may underlie this. The chain is built from TRBV12-3 or TRBV12-4 and TRBJ1-6, with 9 bases identical to TRBD1. The length of the CDR3 is 14 residues. CDR3 sequence reads: CASSPTGGRSPLHF. In DNA, the CDR3 is TGCGCCAGCAGCCCAACAGGGGGCAGATCACCCCTCCACTTT.